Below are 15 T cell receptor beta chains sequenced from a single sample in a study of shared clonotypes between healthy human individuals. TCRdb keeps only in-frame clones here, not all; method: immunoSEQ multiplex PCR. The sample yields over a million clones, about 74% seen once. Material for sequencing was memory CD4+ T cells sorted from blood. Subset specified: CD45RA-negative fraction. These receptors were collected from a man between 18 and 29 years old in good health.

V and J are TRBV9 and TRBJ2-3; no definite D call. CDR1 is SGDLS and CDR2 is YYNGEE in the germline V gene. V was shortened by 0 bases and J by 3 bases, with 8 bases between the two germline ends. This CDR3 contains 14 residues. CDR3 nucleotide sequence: TGTGCCAGCAGCGTAGATCCCAGAACAGATACGCAGTATTTT. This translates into CASSVDPRTDTQYF.

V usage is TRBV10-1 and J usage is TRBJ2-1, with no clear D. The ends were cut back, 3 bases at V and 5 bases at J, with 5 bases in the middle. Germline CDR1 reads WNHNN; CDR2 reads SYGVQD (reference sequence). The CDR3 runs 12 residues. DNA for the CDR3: TGCGCCAGCAGTGAACCGAACAATGAGCAGTTCTTC. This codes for CASSEPNNEQFF.

This CDR3 is CAISVDRNREETQYF. The CDR3 bases are TGTGCCATCAGTGTAGACCGCAACCGTGAAGAGACCCAGTACTTC. The chain links TRBV10-3 to TRBJ2-5; no firm D call. Germline CDR1 reads ENHRY; CDR2 reads SYGVKD. The V gene lost 4 bases and the J gene lost 3 bases, with 15 bases spanning the gap. This CDR3 contains 15 residues.

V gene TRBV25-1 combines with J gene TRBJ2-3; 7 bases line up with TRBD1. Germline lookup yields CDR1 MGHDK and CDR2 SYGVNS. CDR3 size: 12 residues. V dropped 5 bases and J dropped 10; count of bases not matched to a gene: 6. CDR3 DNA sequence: TGTGCCAGCAGTACGGGACAGTTGTCGCAGTATTTT. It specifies CASSTGQLSQYF.

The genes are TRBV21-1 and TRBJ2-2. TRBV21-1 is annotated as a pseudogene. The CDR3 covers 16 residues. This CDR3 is CASSKVPAPNTGELFF. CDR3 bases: TGTGCCAGCAGCAAAGTACCGGCTCCGAACACCGGGGAGCTGTTTTTT.

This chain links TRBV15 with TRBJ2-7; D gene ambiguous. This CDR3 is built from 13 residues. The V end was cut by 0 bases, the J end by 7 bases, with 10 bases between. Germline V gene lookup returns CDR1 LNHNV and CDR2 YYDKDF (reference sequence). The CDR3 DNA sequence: TGTGCCACCAGCAGAGATGTGTTCGGTGAGCAGTACTTC. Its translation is CATSRDVFGEQYF.

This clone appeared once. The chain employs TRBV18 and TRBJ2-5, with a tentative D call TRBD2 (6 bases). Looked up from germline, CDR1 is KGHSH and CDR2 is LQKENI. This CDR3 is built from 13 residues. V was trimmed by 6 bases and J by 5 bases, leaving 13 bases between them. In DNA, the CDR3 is TGTGCCAGCTCTTACGGGAGTGTTGAGACCCAGTACTTC. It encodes CASSYGSVETQYF.

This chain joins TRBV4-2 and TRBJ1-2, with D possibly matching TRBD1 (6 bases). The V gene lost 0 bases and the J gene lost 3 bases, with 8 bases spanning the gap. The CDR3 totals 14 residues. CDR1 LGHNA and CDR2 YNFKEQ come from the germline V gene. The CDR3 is CASSQDAGDYGYTF. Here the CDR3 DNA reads TGTGCCAGCAGCCAAGATGCAGGGGACTATGGCTACACCTTC.

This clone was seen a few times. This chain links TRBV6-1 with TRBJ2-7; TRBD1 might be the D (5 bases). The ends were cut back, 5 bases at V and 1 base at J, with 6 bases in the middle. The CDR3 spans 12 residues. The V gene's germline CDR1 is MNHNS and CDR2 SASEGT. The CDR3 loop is CASSRQSYEQYF. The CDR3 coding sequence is TGTGCCAGCAGTCGACAGTCCTACGAGCAGTACTTC.

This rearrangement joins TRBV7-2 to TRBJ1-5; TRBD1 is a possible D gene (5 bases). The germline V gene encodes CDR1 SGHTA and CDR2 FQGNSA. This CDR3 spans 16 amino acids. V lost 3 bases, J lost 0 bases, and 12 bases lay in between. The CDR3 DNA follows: TGTGCCAGCAGCTTTCAGGGTCCAGGTAGCAATCAGCCCCAGCATTTT. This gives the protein CASSFQGPGSNQPQHF. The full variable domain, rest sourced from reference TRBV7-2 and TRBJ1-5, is GAGVSQSPSNKVTEKGKDVELRCDPISGHTALYWYRQSLGQGLEFLIYFQGNSAPDKSGLPSDRFSAERTGGSVSTLTIQRTQQEDSAVYLCASSFQGPGSNQPQHFGDGTRLSIL.

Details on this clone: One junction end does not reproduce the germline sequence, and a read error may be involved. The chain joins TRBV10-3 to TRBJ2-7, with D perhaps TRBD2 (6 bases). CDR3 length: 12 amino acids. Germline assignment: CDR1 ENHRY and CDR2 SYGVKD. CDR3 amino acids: CAISDPGSPGDF. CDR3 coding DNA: TGTGCCATCAGTGATCCCGGGTCCCCGGGGGACTTC.

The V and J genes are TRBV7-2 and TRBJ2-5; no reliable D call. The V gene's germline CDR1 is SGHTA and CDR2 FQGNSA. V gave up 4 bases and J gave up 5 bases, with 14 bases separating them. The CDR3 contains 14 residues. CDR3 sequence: CASSSFLGLETQYF. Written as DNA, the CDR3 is TGTGCCAGCAGCTCCTTTTTGGGCCTGGAGACCCAGTACTTC.

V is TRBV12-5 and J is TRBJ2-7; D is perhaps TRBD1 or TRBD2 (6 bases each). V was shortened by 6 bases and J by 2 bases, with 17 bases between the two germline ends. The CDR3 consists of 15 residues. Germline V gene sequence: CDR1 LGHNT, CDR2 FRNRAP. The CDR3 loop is CASGSGVGGTYEQYF. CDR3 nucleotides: TGTGCTAGTGGGTCGGGAGTTGGGGGCACCTACGAGCAGTACTTC.

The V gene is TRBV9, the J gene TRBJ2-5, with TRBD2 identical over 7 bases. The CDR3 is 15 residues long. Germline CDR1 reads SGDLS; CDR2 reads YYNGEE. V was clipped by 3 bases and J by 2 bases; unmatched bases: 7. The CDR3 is CASSARGVGQETQYF. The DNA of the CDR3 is TGTGCCAGCAGCGCCCGGGGGGTAGGGCAAGAGACCCAGTACTTC.

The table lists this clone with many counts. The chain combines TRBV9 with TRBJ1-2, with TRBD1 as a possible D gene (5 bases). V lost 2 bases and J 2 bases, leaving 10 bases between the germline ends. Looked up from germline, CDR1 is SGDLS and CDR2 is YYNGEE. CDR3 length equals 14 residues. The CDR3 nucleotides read TGTGCCAGCAGCGTCGCTGGGACCAACTATGGCTACACCTTC. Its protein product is CASSVAGTNYGYTF.